Presented here are 28 T cell receptor beta chains from one specimen sequenced in a study of CD8 T cells in ankylosing spondylitis. MiXCR, run by TCRdb on the 5' RACE reads, gives a single entry per CDR3 protein. The sample comprises some 140,000 distinct CDR3 sequences, 6% to 8.5% of which are singletons, and about an eighth rests with the top ten. Material for sequencing was blood, either unsorted or a sorted T cell fraction (not recorded which). The source is a female donor with ankylosing spondylitis or in good health (not recorded which).

At least ten counts were recorded for this clonotype. This chain uses TRBV24-1 with TRBJ2-1; 8 nucleotides align to TRBD1. The V segment lost 3 bases and the J segment 3 bases; nucleotides outside the gene matches: 6. The CDR3 is 16 residues long. Germline assignment: CDR1 KGHDR and CDR2 SFDVKD. CDR3 nucleotides: TGTGCCACCAGTGATAAAGACAGGGGAGACTACAATGAGCAGTTCTTC. Translation gives CATSDKDRGDYNEQFF.

Regarding this clonotype: A read error may account for a junction end that differs from germline. CDR3 sequence (DNA): TGCACTGCTAGAGACGCTAGCGCCAACACAGATACGCAGTATTTT. As protein: CTARDASANTDTQYF. The chain is built from TRBV20-1 and TRBJ2-3; tentative D call: TRBD2 (6 bases). Germline CDR1 reads DFQATT; CDR2 reads SNEGSKA (reference sequence). The CDR3 length is 15 residues.

This clonotype has at least ten counts. The chain recombines TRBV5-6 with TRBJ2-7; 9 bases fit TRBD1. The ends lost 4 bases at V and 3 bases at J; junction bases unmatched: 8. The CDR3 extends over 15 amino acids. CDR1 is SGHDT, CDR2 YYEEEE, per germline. Here the CDR3 reads CASSRDRGNGYEQYF. DNA of the CDR3: TGTGCCAGCAGCAGAGACAGGGGGAACGGCTACGAGCAGTACTTC.

This clonotype was observed at least ten times. V and J are TRBV6-2 or TRBV6-3 and TRBJ1-6, with TRBD1 identical over 7 bases. The germline CDR1 and CDR2 sequences are MNHEY and SVGEGT. CDR3 length: 14 residues. The V segment lost 6 bases and the J segment 6 bases; nucleotides outside the gene matches: 5. DNA of the CDR3: TGTGCCAGCAGCGAGGGACAGTCTAATTCACCCCTCCACTTT. Encoded protein: CASSEGQSNSPLHF.

This clonotype was seen repeatedly, ten times or more. J is TRBJ1-2 and V is TRBV20-1, with TRBD1 as a possible D gene (6 bases). Trimming removed 3 bases from V and 5 bases from J, with 13 bases in between. This CDR3 has 13 residues. Germline V gene lookup returns CDR1 DFQATT and CDR2 SNEGSKA (reference sequence). The CDR3 DNA sequence: TGCAGTGCTAGCGTAGGACAGATTTATGGCTACACCTTC. This translates into CSASVGQIYGYTF.

This clonotype has ten or more counts. This chain connects TRBV9 to TRBJ2-7; a possible D gene is TRBD1 (6 bases). Trimming took off 3 bases at V and 2 bases at J, with 12 bases between the two ends. There are 14 residues in the CDR3. The germline CDR1 and CDR2 sequences are SGDLS and YYNGEE. Here the CDR3 reads CASSARQVTYEQYF. CDR3 DNA sequence: TGTGCCAGCAGCGCCCGACAGGTAACCTACGAGCAGTACTTC.

Only a few counts were recorded for this clonotype. V is TRBV27 and J is TRBJ1-2, with D possibly being TRBD1 (5 bases). The CDR3 contains 14 residues. V lost 0 bases and J 7 bases, leaving 12 bases between the germline ends. Germline-derived CDR1 and CDR2 are MNHEY and SMNVEV (reference sequence). The CDR3: CASSLSAGTGGYTF. In nucleotides, the CDR3 is TGTGCCAGCAGTTTATCTGCAGGGACCGGTGGCTACACCTTC.

This clonotype was detected a few times. The rearrangement links TRBV6-1 to TRBJ1-3; D is undetermined. The germline CDR1 and CDR2 sequences are MNHNS and SASEGT. The CDR3 contains 15 residues. Deletions cut 3 bases from V and 0 bases from J, with 9 bases between. DNA for the CDR3: TGTGCCAGCAGTGATCTGGCTGACTCTGGAAACACCATATATTTT. Amino acids: CASSDLADSGNTIYF.

This clonotype was recorded at least ten times. The chain couples TRBV6-2 or TRBV6-3 to TRBJ2-1; TRBD2 might be the D (6 bases). Deletions cut 5 bases from V and 5 bases from J, with 19 bases between. Germline-derived CDR1 and CDR2 are MNHEY and SVGEGT. This CDR3 is built from 16 residues. The CDR3 region is CASSGKIAGRHNEQFF. CDR3 coding DNA: TGTGCCAGCAGTGGAAAGATCGCGGGACGCCACAATGAGCAGTTCTTC.

This clonotype was seen more than once but under ten times. Given a much more abundant clone one base away, this may be a read error. The V and J genes are TRBV2 and TRBJ2-3; TRBD1 might be the D (6 bases). CDR3 length equals 14 residues. Looked up from germline, CDR1 is SNHLY and CDR2 is FYNNEI. The CDR3 nucleotides read TGTGCCAGCGGTGAAAGTCAGGGGATAGATACGCAGTATTTT. Translating it yields CASGESQGIDTQYF.

The chain couples TRBV6-2 or TRBV6-3 to TRBJ2-2, with D possibly matching TRBD2 (5 bases). CDR3 length equals 15 residues. The ends were cut back, 7 bases at V and 5 bases at J, with 17 bases in the middle. Germline V gives CDR1 MNHEY, CDR2 SVGEGT. In DNA, the CDR3 is TGTGCCAGCACTGGATGGGGAGTTCCGACCGGGGAGCTGTTTTTT. It is translated as CASTGWGVPTGELFF.

This clonotype was observed at least ten times. The chain uses TRBV5-1 and TRBJ1-5; the D is unclear. The CDR3 is 15 residues long. V was shortened by 3 bases and J by 6 bases, with 16 bases between the two germline ends. In germline, CDR1 is SGHRS, CDR2 YFSETQ. The CDR3 sequence: CASSSYGESGQPQHF. The CDR3, as DNA: TGCGCCAGCAGCTCCTATGGGGAATCTGGTCAGCCCCAGCATTTT.

Regarding this clonotype: This likely comes from a read error, as the CDR3 has no conserved phenylalanine or tryptophan at its end. V usage is TRBV5-1 and J usage is TRBJ2-7, with TRBD1 matching 10 bases. The germline CDR1 and CDR2 sequences are SGHRS and YFSETQ. The CDR3 is 15 residues long. V dropped 0 bases and J dropped 7; count of bases not matched to a gene: 7. CDR3 sequence: CASSLVGQGTGEQYL. DNA for the CDR3: TGCGCCAGCAGCTTGGTGGGACAGGGGACTGGGGAGCAGTACTTA.

This clonotype occurred many times. The V call is TRBV4-3, the J call TRBJ1-2; D gene ambiguous. The V end was cut by 4 bases, the J end by 2 bases, with 11 bases between. In germline, CDR1 is LGHNA, CDR2 YSLEER. CDR3 length: 14 amino acids. The chain's CDR3 is CASSPSSGNYGYTF. DNA of the CDR3: TGCGCCAGCAGCCCCTCGTCCGGGAACTATGGCTACACCTTC.

This clonotype showed up many times. This chain links TRBV20-1 with TRBJ1-2; D unclear. The CDR3 loop spans 13 amino acids. V was pared by 0 bases and J by 8 bases, with 13 bases between. Germline V gene data show CDR1 as DFQATT and CDR2 as SNEGSKA (reference sequence). CDR3 DNA sequence: TGCAGTGCTAGAGATTGGTACGGTATGGGCTACACCTTC. This encodes CSARDWYGMGYTF.

This clonotype was seen at least ten times. The chain employs TRBV28 and TRBJ1-5, with D unresolved. The CDR3 sequence is 16 residues long. V shed 3 bases and J shed 0 bases, with 12 bases lying between them. The germline gives CDR1 MDHEN, CDR2 SYDVKM. The CDR3 nucleotides are TGTGCCAGCAGTTTGGTCGGGGTCTATAGCAATCAGCCCCAGCATTTT. Amino acids: CASSLVGVYSNQPQHF.

As concerns this clonotype: This could be a read error, since a much larger clone is one nucleotide away. The V call is TRBV20-1, the J call TRBJ2-5; either TRBD1 or TRBD2 may fit D (6 bases each). The CDR3 covers 13 residues. V lost 1 base and J lost 4, with 10 bases in between. Germline-derived CDR1 and CDR2 are DFQATT and SNEGSKA (reference sequence). The CDR3 loop reads CSARAPGAETQYF. CDR3 DNA sequence: TGCAGTGCTAGAGCCCCGGGGGCAGAGACCCAGTACTTC.

This clonotype was seen ten or more times. This sequence joins TRBV12-3 or TRBV12-4 and TRBJ2-5, with TRBD2 identical over 8 bases. The CDR3 is made up of 14 amino acids. After removal of 6 bases from V and 5 bases from J, the junction contained 8 bases not matched to a gene. The CDR3 protein is CASSPTGGGETQYF. The DNA of the CDR3 is TGTGCCAGCAGCCCCACCGGGGGGGGGGAGACCCAGTACTTC.

At least ten counts were recorded for this clonotype. V and J are TRBV12-3 or TRBV12-4 and TRBJ1-2, with 8 bases fitting TRBD1. CDR3 size: 15 residues. Trimming removed 4 bases from V and 0 bases from J; junction bases left unmatched: 4. DNA for the CDR3: TGTGCCAGCAGTTACGGACAGGGAGCTAACTATGGCTACACCTTC. Protein sequence: CASSYGQGANYGYTF.

This clonotype was observed at least ten times. V is TRBV5-1 and J is TRBJ2-1; perhaps TRBD1 as D (5 bases). Germline V lookup: CDR1 SGHRS, CDR2 YFSETQ. The CDR3 contains 12 residues. V was trimmed by 0 bases and J by 14 bases, leaving 12 bases between them. CDR3 bases: TGCGCCAGCAGCTTGGTAGGGGTGGGCGAGTTCTTC. Protein product: CASSLVGVGEFF.

The table lists this clonotype with many counts. The chain employs TRBV5-1 and TRBJ1-1; D remains unclear. The germline V and J ends were trimmed by 1 base and 4 bases, with 8 bases remaining between them. Per germline, CDR1 SGHRS and CDR2 YFSETQ. The CDR3 spans 13 residues. The CDR3 protein is CASSLLGSTEAFF. CDR3 DNA: TGCGCCAGCAGCTTGTTGGGGAGCACTGAAGCTTTCTTT.

This clonotype was recorded at least ten times. CDR3 sequence (DNA): TGTGCCAGCAGCTTTGGACCAAGCGCGAGCACTGAAGCTTTCTTT. Its protein product is CASSFGPSASTEAFF. The V call is TRBV5-5, the J call TRBJ1-1; no definite D call. The CDR3 loop spans 15 amino acids. Deletions cut 2 bases from V and 4 bases from J, with 15 bases between. Germline loops: CDR1 SGHKS, CDR2 YYEKEE (reference sequence).

V and J are TRBV7-2 and TRBJ2-2; D unresolved. Germline CDR1 SGHTA, CDR2 FQGNSA. This CDR3 region has 12 residues. V lost 3 bases and J lost 6, with 5 bases in between. The CDR3 DNA reads as TGTGCCAGCAGCTTCCCGTCCGGGGAGCTGTTTTTT. Translated: CASSFPSGELFF.

This clonotype was seen ten or more times. The V call is TRBV20-1, the J call TRBJ1-2, with 7 bases that match TRBD1. The CDR3 has 14 residues. From germline, CDR1 is DFQATT and CDR2 SNEGSKA (reference sequence). The V segment lost 6 bases and the J segment 4 bases; nucleotides outside the gene matches: 11. This CDR3 is CSAQGQGVIYGYTF. In DNA, the CDR3 is TGCAGTGCGCAGGGTCAGGGGGTAATCTATGGCTACACCTTC.

The chain employs TRBV4-2 and TRBJ2-3, with D perhaps matching TRBD2 (6 bases). Germline V gene data show CDR1 as LGHNA and CDR2 as YNFKEQ. Trimming pared 4 bases from V and 5 bases from J, leaving 16 bases between. CDR3 length: 15 amino acids. The CDR3: CASSPIRGSLDTQYF. The DNA for the CDR3 is TGTGCCAGCAGCCCCATCCGGGGGTCCCTAGATACGCAGTATTTT.

This clonotype has ten or more counts. The rearrangement links TRBV7-2 to TRBJ1-6; D gene uncertain. Trimming took off 6 bases at V and 13 bases at J, with 16 bases between the two ends. Germline V CDR1 and CDR2: SGHTA, FQGNSA. This CDR3 contains 13 residues. The DNA for the CDR3 is TGTGCCAGCAGTCTGATCTCGTTGGCGCCCCTCCACTTT. It encodes CASSLISLAPLHF.

This clonotype was observed at least ten times. This chain uses TRBV30 with TRBJ1-1, with 7 bases matching TRBD1. V dropped 5 bases and J dropped 3; count of bases not matched to a gene: 12. The germline V gene encodes CDR1 GTSNPN and CDR2 SVGIG (reference sequence). This CDR3 contains 15 residues. The CDR3 DNA is TGTGCCTGGGGATTAGGGGGCGCGGGGGACACTGAAGCTTTCTTT. This gives the protein CAWGLGGAGDTEAFF.

This clonotype has a count of ten or more. The J gene is TRBJ1-1, the V gene TRBV12-3 or TRBV12-4, with D uncertain. The CDR3 length is 14 residues. V lost 6 bases and J lost 0, with 11 bases in between. CDR3 bases: TGTGCCAGCAGCACAGCCCTCATGAACACTGAAGCTTTCTTT. Amino acid sequence: CASSTALMNTEAFF.